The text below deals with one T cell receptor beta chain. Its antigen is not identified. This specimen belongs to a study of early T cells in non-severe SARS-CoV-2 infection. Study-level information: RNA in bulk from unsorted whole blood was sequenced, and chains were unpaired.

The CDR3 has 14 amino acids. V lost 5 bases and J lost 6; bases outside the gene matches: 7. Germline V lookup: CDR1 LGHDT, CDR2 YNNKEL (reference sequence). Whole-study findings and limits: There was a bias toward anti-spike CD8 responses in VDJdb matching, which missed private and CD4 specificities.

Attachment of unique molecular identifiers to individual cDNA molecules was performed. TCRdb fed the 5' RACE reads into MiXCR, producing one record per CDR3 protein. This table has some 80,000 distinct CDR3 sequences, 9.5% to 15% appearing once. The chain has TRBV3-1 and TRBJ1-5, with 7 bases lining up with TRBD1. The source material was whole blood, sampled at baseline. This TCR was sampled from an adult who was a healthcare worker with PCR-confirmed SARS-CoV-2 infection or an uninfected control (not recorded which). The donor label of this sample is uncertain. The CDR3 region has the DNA TGTGCCAGCAGCTACAGGGGATCTCTTCAGCCCCAGCATTTT. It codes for CASSYRGSLQPQHF.